The TCR beta chain under discussion was sequenced for a study of T cell repertoires in aging, cancer and after chemotherapy. Study context: Six age groups, ranging from 30 or younger to 70 or older, included the donors. Over several months to years, re-sampled healthy donor repertoires clearly shared clones. About 8.1 million TCR reads made up the full dataset.

Findings and limits, study-wide: Healthy donors lost TCR diversity with age mainly through richness, cancer patients through richness and evenness.

Amplification of TCR beta used genomic DNA extracted from peripheral blood. Per germline, CDR1 MNHEY and CDR2 SMNVEV (reference sequence). The CDR3 runs to 13 residues. V was clipped by 6 bases and J by 4 bases, with 12 bases between them. A mixed TRB-A/B primer pool amplified rearranged TRB by multiplex touch-down PCR. TCRdb reprocessed the multiplex PCR reads via MiXCR and lists one record per CDR3 protein. The sample carries about 12,000 distinct CDR3 sequences, 31% recorded once. Remarks on this clonotype: Antigen specificity is unknown.

Sequencing was done on a sample of blood. The chain carries TRBV27 and TRBJ2-5; unclear D gene. This TCR derives from a human donor in good health. The donor label of this sample is uncertain. CDR3 in DNA: TGTGCCAGCAGCGTTGGGTTTCTAGAGACCCAGTACTTC. As protein: CASSVGFLETQYF.